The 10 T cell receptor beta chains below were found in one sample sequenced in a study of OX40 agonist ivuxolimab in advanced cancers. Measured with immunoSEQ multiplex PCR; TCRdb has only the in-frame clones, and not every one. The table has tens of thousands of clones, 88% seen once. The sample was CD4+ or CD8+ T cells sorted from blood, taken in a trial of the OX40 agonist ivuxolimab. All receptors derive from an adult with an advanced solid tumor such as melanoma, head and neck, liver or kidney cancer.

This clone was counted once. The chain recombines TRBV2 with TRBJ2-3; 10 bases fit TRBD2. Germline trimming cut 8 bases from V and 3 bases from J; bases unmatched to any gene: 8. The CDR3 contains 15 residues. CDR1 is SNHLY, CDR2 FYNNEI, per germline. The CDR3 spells CASAASGSRTDTQYF. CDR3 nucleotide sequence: TGTGCCAGCGCTGCTAGCGGGAGCAGGACAGATACGCAGTATTTT.

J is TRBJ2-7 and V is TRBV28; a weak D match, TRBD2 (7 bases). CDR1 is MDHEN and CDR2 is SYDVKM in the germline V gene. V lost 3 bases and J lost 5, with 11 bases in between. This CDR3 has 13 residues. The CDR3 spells CASSFAGADEQYV. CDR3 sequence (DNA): TGTGCCAGCAGTTTCGCGGGGGCAGACGAGCAGTACGTC.

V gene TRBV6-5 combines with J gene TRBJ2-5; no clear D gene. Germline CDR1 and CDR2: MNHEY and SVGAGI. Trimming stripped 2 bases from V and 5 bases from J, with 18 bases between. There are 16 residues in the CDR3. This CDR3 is CASSYAESTFIETQYF. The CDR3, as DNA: TGTGCCAGCAGTTACGCTGAGTCCACCTTTATTGAGACCCAGTACTTC.

CDR3 DNA sequence: TGTGCCAGCAGTGCACAGGGAGGTTATGGCTACACCTTC. It is translated as CASSAQGGYGYTF. The chain joins TRBV9 to TRBJ1-2; tentatively, D is TRBD1 (6 bases). Trimming took off 5 bases at V and 5 bases at J, with 13 bases between the two ends. CDR3 length equals 13 residues. The germline V gene has CDR1 SGDLS and CDR2 YYNGEE.

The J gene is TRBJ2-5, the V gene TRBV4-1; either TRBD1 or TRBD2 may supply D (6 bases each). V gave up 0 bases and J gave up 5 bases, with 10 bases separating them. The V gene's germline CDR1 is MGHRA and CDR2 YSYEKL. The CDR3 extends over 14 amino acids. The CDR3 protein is CASSQDTGRETQYF. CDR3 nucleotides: TGCGCCAGCAGCCAAGATACAGGGAGGGAGACCCAGTACTTC.

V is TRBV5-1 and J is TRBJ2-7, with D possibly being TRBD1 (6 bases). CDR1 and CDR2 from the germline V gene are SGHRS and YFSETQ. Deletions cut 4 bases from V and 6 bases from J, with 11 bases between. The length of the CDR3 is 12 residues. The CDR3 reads CASSPEGVEQYV. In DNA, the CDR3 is TGCGCCAGCAGCCCCGAGGGGGTCGAGCAGTACGTC.

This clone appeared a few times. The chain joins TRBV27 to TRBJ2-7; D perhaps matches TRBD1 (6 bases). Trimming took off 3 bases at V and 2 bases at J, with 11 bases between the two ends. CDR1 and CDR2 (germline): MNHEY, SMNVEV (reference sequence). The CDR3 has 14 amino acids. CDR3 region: CASSFSGAAYEQYF. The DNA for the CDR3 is TGTGCCAGCAGTTTCTCAGGGGCAGCCTACGAGCAGTACTTC.

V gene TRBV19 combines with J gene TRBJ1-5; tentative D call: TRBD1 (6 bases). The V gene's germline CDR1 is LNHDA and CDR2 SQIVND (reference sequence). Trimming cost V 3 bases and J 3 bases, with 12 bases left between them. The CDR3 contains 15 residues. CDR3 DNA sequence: TGTGCCAGTAGTATCAACGGGGGCTTCAATCAGCCCCAGCATTTT. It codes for CASSINGGFNQPQHF.

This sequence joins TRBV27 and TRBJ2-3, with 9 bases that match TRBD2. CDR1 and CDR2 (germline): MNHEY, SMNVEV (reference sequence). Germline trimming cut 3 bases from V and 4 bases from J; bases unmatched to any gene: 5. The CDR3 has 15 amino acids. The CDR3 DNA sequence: TGTGCCAGCAGTTTTGGCGGGAGGGGACCAGATACGCAGTATTTT. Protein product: CASSFGGRGPDTQYF.

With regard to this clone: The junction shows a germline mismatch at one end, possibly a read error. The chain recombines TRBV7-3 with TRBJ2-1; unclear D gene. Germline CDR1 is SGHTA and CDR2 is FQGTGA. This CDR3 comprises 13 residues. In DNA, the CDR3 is TGTGCCAGCAGCTTACCCTCCTCCAATGAGCAGTTCTTC. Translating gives CASSLPSSNEQFF.